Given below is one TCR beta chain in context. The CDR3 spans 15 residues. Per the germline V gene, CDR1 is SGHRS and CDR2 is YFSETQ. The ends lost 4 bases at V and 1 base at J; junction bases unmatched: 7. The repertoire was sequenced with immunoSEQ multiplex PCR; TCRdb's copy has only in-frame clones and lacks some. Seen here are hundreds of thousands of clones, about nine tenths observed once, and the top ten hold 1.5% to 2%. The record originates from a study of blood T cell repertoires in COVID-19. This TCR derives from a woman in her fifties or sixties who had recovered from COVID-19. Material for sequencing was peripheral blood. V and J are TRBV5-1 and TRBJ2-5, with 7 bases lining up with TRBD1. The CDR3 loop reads CASSKEDRPQETQYF. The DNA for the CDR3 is TGCGCCAGCAGCAAAGAGGACAGGCCCCAAGAGACCCAGTACTTC.